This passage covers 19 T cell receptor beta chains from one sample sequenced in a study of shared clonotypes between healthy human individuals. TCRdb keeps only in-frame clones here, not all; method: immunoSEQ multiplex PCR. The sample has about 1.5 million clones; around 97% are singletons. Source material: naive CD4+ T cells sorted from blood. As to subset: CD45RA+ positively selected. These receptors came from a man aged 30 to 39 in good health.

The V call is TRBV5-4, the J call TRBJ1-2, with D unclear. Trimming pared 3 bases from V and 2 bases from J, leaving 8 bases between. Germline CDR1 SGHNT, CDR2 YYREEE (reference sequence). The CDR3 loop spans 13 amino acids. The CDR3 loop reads CASSYDGNYGYTF. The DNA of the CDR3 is TGTGCCAGCAGCTACGACGGGAACTATGGCTACACCTTC.

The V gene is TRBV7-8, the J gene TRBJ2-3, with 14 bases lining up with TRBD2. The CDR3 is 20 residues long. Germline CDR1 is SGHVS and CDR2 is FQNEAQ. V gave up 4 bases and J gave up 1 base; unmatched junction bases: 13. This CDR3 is CASSSHTTSGRGYGTDTQYF. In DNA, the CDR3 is TGTGCCAGCAGCTCCCACACGACTAGCGGGAGGGGTTATGGCACAGATACGCAGTATTTT.

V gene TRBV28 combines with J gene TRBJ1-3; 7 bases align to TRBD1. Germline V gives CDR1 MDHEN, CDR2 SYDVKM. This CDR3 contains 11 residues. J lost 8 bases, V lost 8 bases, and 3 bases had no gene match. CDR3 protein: CASEGADTIYF. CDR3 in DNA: TGTGCCAGCGAGGGGGCGGACACCATATATTTT.

CDR3 DNA: TGTGCCAGCAGCGTAGAATTAGGGACTAGCGGGAGTTCCGGGGAGCTGTTTTTT. Translation gives CASSVELGTSGSSGELFF. The chain has TRBV9 and TRBJ2-2, with 14 bases lining up with TRBD2. CDR1 is SGDLS, CDR2 YYNGEE, per germline. Germline trimming cut 0 bases from V and 6 bases from J; bases unmatched to any gene: 7. The CDR3 is made up of 18 amino acids.

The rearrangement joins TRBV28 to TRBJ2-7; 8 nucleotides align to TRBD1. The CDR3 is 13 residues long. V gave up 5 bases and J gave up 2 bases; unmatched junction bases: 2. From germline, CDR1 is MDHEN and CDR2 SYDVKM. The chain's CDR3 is CASSTRGPYEQYF. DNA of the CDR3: TGTGCCAGCAGTACCAGGGGGCCCTACGAGCAGTACTTC.

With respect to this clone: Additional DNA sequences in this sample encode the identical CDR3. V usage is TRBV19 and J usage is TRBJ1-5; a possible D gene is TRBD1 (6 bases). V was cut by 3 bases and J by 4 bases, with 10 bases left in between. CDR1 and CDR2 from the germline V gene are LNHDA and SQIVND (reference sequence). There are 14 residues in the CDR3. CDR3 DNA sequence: TGTGCCAGTAGTATTCAGGGGCGGAATCAGCCCCAGCATTTT. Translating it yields CASSIQGRNQPQHF.

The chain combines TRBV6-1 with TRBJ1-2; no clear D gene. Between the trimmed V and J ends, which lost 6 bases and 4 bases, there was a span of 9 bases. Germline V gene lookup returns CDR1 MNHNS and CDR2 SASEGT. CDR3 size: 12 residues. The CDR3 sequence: CASRPGVYGYTF. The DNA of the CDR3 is TGTGCCAGCAGACCGGGCGTCTATGGCTACACCTTC.

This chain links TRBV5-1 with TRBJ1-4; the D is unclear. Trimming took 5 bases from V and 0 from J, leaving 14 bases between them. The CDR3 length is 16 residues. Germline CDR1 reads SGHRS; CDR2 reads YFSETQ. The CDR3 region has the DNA TGCGCCAGCAGAGAAATGGGCCGTGCAACTAATGAAAAACTGTTTTTT. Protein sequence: CASREMGRATNEKLFF.

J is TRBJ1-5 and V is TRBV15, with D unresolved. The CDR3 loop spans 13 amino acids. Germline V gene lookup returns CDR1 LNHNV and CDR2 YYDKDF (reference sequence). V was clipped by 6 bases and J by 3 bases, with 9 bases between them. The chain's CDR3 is CATRMDHNQPQHF. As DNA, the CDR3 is TGTGCCACCAGAATGGACCACAATCAGCCCCAGCATTTT. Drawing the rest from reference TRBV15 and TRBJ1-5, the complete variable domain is DAMVIQNPRYQVTQFGKPVTLSCSQTLNHNVMYWYQQKSSQAPKLLFHYYDKDFNNEADTPDNFQSRRPNTSFCFLDIRSPGLGDTAMYLCATRMDHNQPQHFGDGTRLSIL.

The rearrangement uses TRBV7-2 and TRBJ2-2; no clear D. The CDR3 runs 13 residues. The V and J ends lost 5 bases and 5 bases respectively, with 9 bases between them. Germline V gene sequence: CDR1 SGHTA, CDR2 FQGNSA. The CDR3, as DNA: TGTGCCAGCAGCCCCCGGAAGACCGGGGAGCTGTTTTTT. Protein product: CASSPRKTGELFF.

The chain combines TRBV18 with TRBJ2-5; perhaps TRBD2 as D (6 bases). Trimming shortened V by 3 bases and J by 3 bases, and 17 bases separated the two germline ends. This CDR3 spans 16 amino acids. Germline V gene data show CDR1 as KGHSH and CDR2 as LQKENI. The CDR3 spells CASSPYLRESEETQYF. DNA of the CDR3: TGTGCCAGCTCACCCTATCTCCGGGAGTCCGAAGAGACCCAGTACTTC.

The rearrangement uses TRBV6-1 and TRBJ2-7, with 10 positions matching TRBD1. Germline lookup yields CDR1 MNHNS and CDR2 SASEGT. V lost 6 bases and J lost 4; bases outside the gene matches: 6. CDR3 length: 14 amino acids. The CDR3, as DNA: TGTGCCAGCAGCAGACAGGGGGCCCCTTACGAGCAGTACTTC. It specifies CASSRQGAPYEQYF.

The CDR3 bases are TGCGCCAGCAGCAGACGACAGGGATTGTGGACTGAAGCTTTCTTT. Encoded protein: CASSRRQGLWTEAFF. V gene TRBV5-1 combines with J gene TRBJ1-1; TRBD1 matches 7 bases. CDR3 length: 15 amino acids. CDR1 is SGHRS, CDR2 YFSETQ, per germline. V shed 4 bases and J 5 bases; nucleotides not matched to a gene: 11.

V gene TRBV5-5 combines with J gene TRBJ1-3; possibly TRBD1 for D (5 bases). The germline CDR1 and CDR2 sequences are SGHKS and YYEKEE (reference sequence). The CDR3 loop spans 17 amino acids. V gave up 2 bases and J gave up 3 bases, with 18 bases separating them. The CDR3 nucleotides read TGTGCCAGCAGCTTAAAGACAGATCCTCTGGGTGGAAACACCATATATTTT. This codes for CASSLKTDPLGGNTIYF.

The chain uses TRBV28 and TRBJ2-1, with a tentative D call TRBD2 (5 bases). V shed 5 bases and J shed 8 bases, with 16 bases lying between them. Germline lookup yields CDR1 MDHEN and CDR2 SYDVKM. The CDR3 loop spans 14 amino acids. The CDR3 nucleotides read TGTGCCAGCAGTGAACTAGTTGGCCGTGATGAGCAGTTCTTC. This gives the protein CASSELVGRDEQFF.

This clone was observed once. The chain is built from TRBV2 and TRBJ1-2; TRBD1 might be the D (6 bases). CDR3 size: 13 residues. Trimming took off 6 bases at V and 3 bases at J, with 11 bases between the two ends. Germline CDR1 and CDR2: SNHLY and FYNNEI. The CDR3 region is CASRLQGDYGYTF. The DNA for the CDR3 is TGTGCCAGCAGGCTACAGGGTGACTATGGCTACACCTTC. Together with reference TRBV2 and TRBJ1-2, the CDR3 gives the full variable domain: EPEVTQTPSHQVTQMGQEVILRCVPISNHLYFYWYRQILGQKVEFLVSFYNNEISEKSEIFDDQFSVERPDGSNFTLKIRSTKLEDSAMYFCASRLQGDYGYTFGSGTRLTVV.

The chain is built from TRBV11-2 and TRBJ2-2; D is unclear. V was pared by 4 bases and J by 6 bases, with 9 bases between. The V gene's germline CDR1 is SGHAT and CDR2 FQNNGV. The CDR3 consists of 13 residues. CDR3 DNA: TGTGCCAGCAGCTCCACATTTGCCGGGGAGCTGTTTTTT. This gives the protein CASSSTFAGELFF. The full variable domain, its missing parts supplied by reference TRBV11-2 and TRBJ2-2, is EAGVAQSPRYKIIEKRQSVAFWCNPISGHATLYWYQQILGQGPKLLIQFQNNGVVDDSQLPKDRFSAERLKGVDSTLKIQPAKLEDSAVYLCASSSTFAGELFFGEGSRLTVL.

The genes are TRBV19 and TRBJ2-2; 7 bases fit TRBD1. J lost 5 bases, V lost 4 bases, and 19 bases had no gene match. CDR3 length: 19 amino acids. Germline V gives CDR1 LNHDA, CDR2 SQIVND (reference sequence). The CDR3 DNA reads TGTGCCAGTAGTACGAGGGGGCCCGCGGTCGTGGCAAGGACCGGGGAGCTGTTTTTT. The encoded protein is CASSTRGPAVVARTGELFF.

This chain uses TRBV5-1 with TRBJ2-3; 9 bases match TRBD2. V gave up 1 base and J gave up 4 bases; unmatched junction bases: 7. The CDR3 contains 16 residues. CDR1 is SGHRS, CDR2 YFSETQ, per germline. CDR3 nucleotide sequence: TGCGCCAGCAGCTTGAGTTTAGCGGGAGTCGCAGATACGCAGTATTTT. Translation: CASSLSLAGVADTQYF.